The 18 T cell receptor beta chains presented below share a single source sample, sequenced in a study of T-cell reconstitution after alpha-beta-depleted transplantation in children. As it was prepared, the TCRbeta library received unique molecular identifiers. Via MiXCR, TCRdb re-called the PCR reads, giving one row per CDR3 protein. The table shows hundreds of thousands of distinct CDR3 sequences, with roughly 15% occurring only once. Source: PBMCs, mostly from graft donor cells, taken 360 days after TCRalphabeta/CD19-depleted stem cell transplant. The source is a boy under two years old who had a stem cell transplant for Wiskott-Aldrich syndrome, so the T cells may come from the graft donor.

V and J are TRBV5-1 and TRBJ2-1; 11 positions agree with TRBD1. CDR1 and CDR2 from the germline V gene are SGHRS and YFSETQ. V lost 1 base, J lost 8 bases, and 8 bases stayed unmatched. There are 16 residues in the CDR3. CDR3 DNA: TGCGCCAGCAGCTTGCACCGGGGACAGGGGGGGGATGAGCAGTTCTTC. Protein sequence: CASSLHRGQGGDEQFF.

This clonotype was seen more than once but under ten times. The chain joins TRBV7-9 to TRBJ2-1; unclear D gene. The CDR3 is made up of 12 amino acids. V lost 2 bases to trimming and J lost 5 bases, with 4 bases between them. Germline CDR1 and CDR2: SEHNR and FQNEAQ (reference sequence). The CDR3 region has the DNA TGTGCCAGCAGCTTAAGCAACAATGAGCAGTTCTTC. Its translation is CASSLSNNEQFF.

A few counts support this clonotype. The chain combines TRBV7-8 with TRBJ2-1, with 7 bases aligning to TRBD2. J gave up 2 bases and V 1 base, and 8 bases lay outside the gene matches. Germline V CDR1 and CDR2: SGHVS, FQNEAQ. The CDR3 spans 17 residues. CDR3 nucleotide sequence: TGTGCCAGCAGCTTAGTAGTGGGGGGACTACCCTACAATGAGCAGTTCTTC. Translating it yields CASSLVVGGLPYNEQFF.

V and J are TRBV7-2 and TRBJ1-1; 10 bases line up with TRBD1. Trimming at V came to 5 bases and at J to 6 bases, leaving 3 bases not matched to a gene. In germline, CDR1 is SGHTA, CDR2 FQGNSA. This CDR3 contains 13 residues. In DNA form, the CDR3 reads TGTGCCAGCAGCACGACAGGGGGCTCTGAAGCTTTCTTT. Protein: CASSTTGGSEAFF.

This chain joins TRBV5-5 and TRBJ2-7; no reliable D call. Trimming cost V 6 bases and J 5 bases, with 15 bases left between them. The V gene's germline CDR1 is SGHKS and CDR2 YYEKEE (reference sequence). This CDR3 is 13 amino acids long. CDR3 in amino acids: CASTYLPRDEQYF. Written as DNA, the CDR3 is TGTGCCAGCACATACTTACCCCGGGACGAGCAGTACTTC.

The chain carries TRBV7-2 and TRBJ1-2; D is ambiguous. The CDR3 totals 14 residues. The V gene's germline CDR1 is SGHTA and CDR2 FQGNSA. Deletions cut 6 bases from V and 1 base from J, with 12 bases between. The DNA of the CDR3 is TGTGCCAGCAGAAAAACCCCCCATAACTATGGCTACACCTTC. Amino acid sequence: CASRKTPHNYGYTF.

J is TRBJ2-7 and V is TRBV7-9; possible D gene TRBD2, 5 bases. Trimming took off 7 bases at V and 5 bases at J, with 18 bases between the two ends. The CDR3 extends over 14 amino acids. The germline gives CDR1 SEHNR, CDR2 FQNEAQ (reference sequence). The CDR3 DNA reads TGTGCCAGCACCCCTCGGGGTAGGGCGGACGAGCAGTACTTC. This gives the protein CASTPRGRADEQYF.

In its sample, this clonotype was seen a few times. The junction departs from germline at one end; a sequencing error may be responsible. The V and J genes are TRBV7-6 and TRBJ2-3, with D perhaps TRBD1 or TRBD2 (5 bases each). CDR1 and CDR2 (germline): SGHVS, FNYEAQ. The CDR3 totals 12 residues. CDR3 residues: CASSLRGTPPAF. The CDR3 DNA is TGTGCCAGCAGCTTACGTGGGACGCCCCCTGCTTTT.

There are a few counts of this clonotype. The chain couples TRBV10-3 to TRBJ2-7; 10 positions match TRBD2. The CDR3 totals 16 residues. CDR1 and CDR2 (germline): ENHRY, SYGVKD. With 2 bases clipped from V and 3 bases from J, the junction kept 7 bases outside the gene matches. CDR3 in DNA: TGTGCCATCAGTGAGCCCCCTTTAGCGGGAGGCTACGAGCAGTACTTC. It yields the protein CAISEPPLAGGYEQYF.

This sequence joins TRBV5-1 and TRBJ1-1; 7 nucleotides align to TRBD1. Germline trimming cut 4 bases from V and 7 bases from J; bases unmatched to any gene: 10. The germline CDR1 and CDR2 sequences are SGHRS and YFSETQ. The CDR3 has 14 residues. DNA of the CDR3: TGCGCCAGCAGCCGACCAGGGGGTCTGGGTGAAGCTTTCTTT. Protein product: CASSRPGGLGEAFF. The full variable domain, in which reference TRBV5-1 and TRBJ1-1 provide the parts outside the CDR3, is KAGVTQTPRYLIKTRGQQVTLSCSPISGHRSVSWYQQTPGQGLQFLFEYFSETQRNKGNFPGRFSGRQFSNSRSEMNVSTLELGDSALYLCASSRPGGLGEAFFGQGTRLTVV.

This clonotype appeared a single time. The rearrangement uses TRBV5-1 and TRBJ2-7; weak D call: TRBD2 (6 bases). V lost 0 bases and J lost 3, with 19 bases in between. Looked up from germline, CDR1 is SGHRS and CDR2 is YFSETQ. The CDR3 covers 17 residues. This chain's CDR3 is CASSLDYRALGGYEQYF. The CDR3 DNA sequence: TGCGCCAGCAGCTTGGACTACCGGGCCTTGGGAGGCTACGAGCAGTACTTC.

The chain has TRBV5-1 and TRBJ2-7; 8 positions match TRBD1. With 1 base clipped from V and 2 bases from J, the junction kept 8 bases outside the gene matches. Looked up from germline, CDR1 is SGHRS and CDR2 is YFSETQ. This CDR3 is 16 amino acids long. CDR3 bases: TGCGCCAGCAGCTTGAAGGGGACAGGACTAACCTACGAGCAGTACTTC. Translated: CASSLKGTGLTYEQYF.

This clonotype was found a few times. The chain uses TRBV4-3 and TRBJ2-7, with 10 bases aligning to TRBD2. The V gene end was trimmed by 2 bases and the J gene end by 3 bases; junction bases not matched to a gene: 4. CDR1 LGHNA and CDR2 YSLEER come from the germline V gene. This CDR3 is 15 amino acids long. The CDR3 nucleotides read TGCGCCAGCAGCCAAATGGCTAGCGGGAGCTACGAGCAGTACTTC. This translates into CASSQMASGSYEQYF.

About this clonotype itself: One junction end does not reproduce the germline sequence, and a read error may be involved. CDR3 bases: TGCTCCAGCAGCTCCTCCCTACAGGGACAAGAGACCCAGTACTTC. The encoded protein is CSSSSSLQGQETQYF. The chain couples TRBV4-1 to TRBJ2-5; TRBD1 might be the D (6 bases). CDR3 length: 15 residues. Looked up from germline, CDR1 is MGHRA and CDR2 is YSYEKL.

This clonotype was seen more than once but under ten times. The germline gene is not matched at one end of the junction; a read error may be the cause. The chain employs TRBV5-6 and TRBJ1-1; TRBD1 aligns across 7 bases. CDR1 is SGHDT, CDR2 YYEEEE, per germline. The CDR3 runs to 15 residues. CDR3 region: CASSPAGQPNTEVFF. CDR3 in DNA: TGTGCCAGCAGCCCCGCGGGACAGCCGAACACTGAAGTTTTCTTT. Combining the CDR3 with reference TRBV5-6 and TRBJ1-1 gives the whole variable domain DAGVTQSPTHLIKTRGQQVTLRCSPKSGHDTVSWYQQALGQGPQFIFQYYEEEERQRGNFPDRFSGHQFPNYSSELNVNALLLGDSALYLCASSPAGQPNTEVFFGQGTRLTVV.

This clonotype was detected ten times or more. J is TRBJ2-7 and V is TRBV6-1; TRBD1 might be the D (6 bases). V lost 7 bases and J lost 5, with 15 bases in between. Germline V gene data show CDR1 as MNHNS and CDR2 as SASEGT. This CDR3 region has 13 residues. Here the CDR3 reads CASNPTGFNEQYF. The CDR3 DNA reads TGTGCCAGCAATCCGACAGGTTTCAACGAGCAGTACTTC.

The rearrangement links TRBV4-1 to TRBJ2-5; 10 bases agree with TRBD2. The length of the CDR3 is 15 residues. The germline CDR1 and CDR2 sequences are MGHRA and YSYEKL. V dropped 3 bases and J dropped 3; count of bases not matched to a gene: 4. In nucleotides, the CDR3 is TGCGCCAGCAGCCAGCGCGGACTAGCGGAAGAGACCCAGTACTTC. Amino acid sequence: CASSQRGLAEETQYF.

This clonotype has just a few counts. The chain employs TRBV19 and TRBJ2-4, with D perhaps matching TRBD2 (6 bases). The V end lost 3 bases, the J end lost 0 bases, and 12 bases lay between the germline ends. Germline V lookup: CDR1 LNHDA, CDR2 SQIVND (reference sequence). The CDR3 is made up of 16 amino acids. The CDR3 DNA reads as TGTGCCAGTAGTATGATAGGACTACGAGCCAAAAACATTCAGTACTTC. Its protein product is CASSMIGLRAKNIQYF.